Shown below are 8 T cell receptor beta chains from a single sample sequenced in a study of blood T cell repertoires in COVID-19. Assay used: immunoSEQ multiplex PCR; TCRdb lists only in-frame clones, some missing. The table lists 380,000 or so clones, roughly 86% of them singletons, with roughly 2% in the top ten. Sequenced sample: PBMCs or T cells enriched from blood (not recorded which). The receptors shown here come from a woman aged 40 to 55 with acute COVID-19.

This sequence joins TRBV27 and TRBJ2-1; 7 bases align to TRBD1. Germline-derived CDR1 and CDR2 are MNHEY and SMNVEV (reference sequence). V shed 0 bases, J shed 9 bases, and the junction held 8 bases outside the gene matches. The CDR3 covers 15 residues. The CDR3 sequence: CASSLSGGPDTEQFF. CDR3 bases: TGTGCCAGCAGTTTATCAGGGGGCCCCGACACTGAGCAGTTCTTC.

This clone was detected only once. The CDR3 DNA is TGTGCCAGCAGGGCGACAGGGACTGGCTACACCTTC. This gives the protein CASRATGTGYTF. J is TRBJ1-2 and V is TRBV2, with 7 bases fitting TRBD1. The CDR3 has 12 amino acids. Germline V lookup: CDR1 SNHLY, CDR2 FYNNEI. With 6 bases clipped from V and 7 bases from J, the junction kept 5 bases outside the gene matches.

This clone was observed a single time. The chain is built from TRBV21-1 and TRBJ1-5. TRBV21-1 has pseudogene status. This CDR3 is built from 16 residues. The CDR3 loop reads CASSESLPSLNQPQHF. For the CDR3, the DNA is TGTGCCAGCAGCGAAAGCCTCCCGAGTCTCAATCAGCCCCAGCATTTT.

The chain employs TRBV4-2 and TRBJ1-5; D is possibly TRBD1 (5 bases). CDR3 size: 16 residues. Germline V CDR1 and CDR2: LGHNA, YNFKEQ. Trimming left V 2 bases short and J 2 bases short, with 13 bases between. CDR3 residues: CASSQYQGEGNQPQHF. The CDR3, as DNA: TGTGCCAGCAGCCAATATCAGGGCGAGGGCAATCAGCCCCAGCATTTT.

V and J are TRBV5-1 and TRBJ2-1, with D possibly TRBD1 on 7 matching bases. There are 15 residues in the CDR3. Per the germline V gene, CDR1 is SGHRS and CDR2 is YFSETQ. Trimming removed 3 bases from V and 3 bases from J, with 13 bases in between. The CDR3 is CASSWGDSYYNEQFF. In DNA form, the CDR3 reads TGCGCCAGCAGCTGGGGGGACAGCTACTACAATGAGCAGTTCTTC.

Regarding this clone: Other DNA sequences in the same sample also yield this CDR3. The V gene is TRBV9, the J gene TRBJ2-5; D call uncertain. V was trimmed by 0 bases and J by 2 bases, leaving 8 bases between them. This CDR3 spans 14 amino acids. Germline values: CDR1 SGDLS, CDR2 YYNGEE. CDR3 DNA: TGTGCCAGCAGCGTAGGAACAGTTCAAGAGACCCAGTACTTC. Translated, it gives CASSVGTVQETQYF.

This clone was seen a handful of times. The CDR3 DNA follows: TGTGCCAGCAGTTTGGGCAGGGGAGACAAGCAGTACTTC. This encodes CASSLGRGDKQYF. J is TRBJ2-7 and V is TRBV12-3 or TRBV12-4; D might be TRBD1 (6 bases). With 3 bases removed from V and 8 bases from J, the gap between germline ends came to 14 bases. The CDR3 covers 13 residues.

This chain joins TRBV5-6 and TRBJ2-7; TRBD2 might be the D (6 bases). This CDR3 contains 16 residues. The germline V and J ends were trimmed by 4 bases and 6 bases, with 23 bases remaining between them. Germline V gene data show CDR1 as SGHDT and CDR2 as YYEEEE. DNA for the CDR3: TGTGCCAGCAGCCCAGGGACTTTCCTGTGGAATCTCGAGCAGTACTTC. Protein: CASSPGTFLWNLEQYF.